Given below is one T cell receptor (beta chain) in context. In the source study's methods: Amplified reference gene primers provided the basis for estimating nucleated cell counts. TCRdb's copy holds only in-frame clones and misses some; the assay was immunoSEQ multiplex PCR. V, J and clone size are taken as reported in that table, and D and trimming were inferred from the DNA itself. The sample consists of around 330,000 clones, less than 85% of them appearing once. The data stem from a study of blood T cell repertoires in COVID-19. CDR1 is MGHDK, CDR2 SYGVNS, per germline. This CDR3 comprises 15 residues. Losses at the gene ends were 3 bases for V and 7 bases for J; bases not matched to a gene: 5.

Sequences were obtained from PBMCs or T cells enriched from blood (not recorded which). The genes are TRBV25-1 and TRBJ1-4; 10 positions agree with TRBD1. The clonotype was recovered from a woman younger than 45 who had been exposed to COVID-19. In DNA form, the CDR3 reads TGTGCCAGCAGTGACCCTAGGACAGGGGGTGAAAAACTGTTTTTT. Its translation: CASSDPRTGGEKLFF.